This TCR beta chain was captured in a study of long-term antiretroviral therapy in people with HIV. V lost 7 bases to trimming and J lost 7 bases; unmatched junction nucleotides: 4. Germline-derived CDR1 and CDR2 are ENHRY and SYGVKD. CDR3 size: 13 residues. The immunoSEQ assay was v3.0, run at survey level. Libraries were prepared by immunoSEQ multiplex PCR; TCRdb keeps only in-frame clonotypes and omits some of them. The table includes about 7,600 clones, roughly two thirds detected once. Sample: unsorted PBMCs, taken 0.2 years after starting antiretroviral therapy. The V and J genes are TRBV10-3 and TRBJ2-1; 10 positions match TRBD2. The sequence derives from a man aged 40-50 years with HIV. The CDR3 nucleotides read TGTGCCATCACAGCGGGGGGGCGGAATGAGCAGTTCTTC. This translates into CAITAGGRNEQFF.